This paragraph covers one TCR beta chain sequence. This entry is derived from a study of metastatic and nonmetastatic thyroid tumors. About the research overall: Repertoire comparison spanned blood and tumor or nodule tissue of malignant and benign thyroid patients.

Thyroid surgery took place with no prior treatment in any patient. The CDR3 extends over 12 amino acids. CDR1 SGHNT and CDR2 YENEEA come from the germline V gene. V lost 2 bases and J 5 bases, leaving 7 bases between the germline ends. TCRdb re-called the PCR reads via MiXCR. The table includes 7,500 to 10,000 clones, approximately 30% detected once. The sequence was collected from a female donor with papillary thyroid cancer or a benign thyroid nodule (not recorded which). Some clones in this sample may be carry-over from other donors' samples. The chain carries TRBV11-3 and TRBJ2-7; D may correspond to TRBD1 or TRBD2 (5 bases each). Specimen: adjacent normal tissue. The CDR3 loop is CASSLRGDEQYF. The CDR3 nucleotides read TGTGCCAGCAGCTTACGGGGCGACGAGCAGTACTTC.